A selection of T cell receptor beta chains follows, all from one sample in a study of cytomegalovirus exposure and HLA in healthy donors. Profiling relied on immunoSEQ multiplex PCR, and the TCRdb table lists in-frame clones only, not all of them. The repertoire holds a few hundred thousand clones, with 70% to 85% as singletons. The material sequenced was PBMCs. The receptors were gathered from a woman aged 35 to 49 in good health and CMV-seronegative. Each CDR3 is given without its conserved first and last residue. The order of the fields is V gene, J gene, CDR3 protein.

>TRBV2|TRBJ1-1
ASAPPGQSTEAF
>TRBV5-4|TRBJ2-4
ASSLTGGKNIQY
>TRBV9|TRBJ2-3
ASSVGLDRSLDTQY
>TRBV11-1|TRBJ2-1
ASSPSRTSGGYNEQF
>TRBV7-9|TRBJ1-1
ASSLTAPQDTEAF
>TRBV11-2|TRBJ1-6
ASSGDIRVNSPLH
>TRBV6-5|TRBJ1-6
ASSSRTGRSNSPLH
>TRBV7-3|TRBJ2-1
ASSPSSYNEQF
>TRBV6-6|TRBJ2-1
ASSYLAGQGNEQF
>TRBV11-2|TRBJ2-7
ASSSTGAYEQY
>TRBV6-6|TRBJ2-2
ASGQNTGELF
>TRBV7-2|TRBJ1-2
ASSLVVRVGYT
>TRBV18|TRBJ1-2
ASSPGQGAPGYT
>TRBV10-2|TRBJ2-7
ASVAPGANEQY
>TRBV9|TRBJ1-1
ASTYSAMNTEAF
>TRBV28|TRBJ2-1
ASSISGALYNEQF
>TRBV6-5|TRBJ1-1
ASTQTGDRTEAF
>TRBV18|TRBJ2-7
ASSPGGLEQY
>TRBV7-9|TRBJ2-3
ASSPRTRGADTQY
>TRBV11-2|TRBJ1-2
ASSSQGAGDYGYT
>TRBV28|TRBJ2-7
ASRGQGIMGEQY
>TRBV7-8|TRBJ1-5
ASSPLDRNQPQH
>TRBV4-3|TRBJ2-3
ASSQDRASSGGAEDTQY
>TRBV27|TRBJ1-5
ASSLGTGGSNQPQH
>TRBV4-3|TRBJ1-2
ASSQAGGSKGYT
>TRBV20-1|TRBJ2-3
SAGALDTQY
>TRBV28|TRBJ1-1
ASSSPYTEAF
>TRBV7-6|TRBJ1-6
ASSPDRDSSPLH
>TRBV28|TRBJ1-5
ASSPHPWDRGHQPQH
>TRBV6-1|TRBJ2-1
ASRLGVVINEQF